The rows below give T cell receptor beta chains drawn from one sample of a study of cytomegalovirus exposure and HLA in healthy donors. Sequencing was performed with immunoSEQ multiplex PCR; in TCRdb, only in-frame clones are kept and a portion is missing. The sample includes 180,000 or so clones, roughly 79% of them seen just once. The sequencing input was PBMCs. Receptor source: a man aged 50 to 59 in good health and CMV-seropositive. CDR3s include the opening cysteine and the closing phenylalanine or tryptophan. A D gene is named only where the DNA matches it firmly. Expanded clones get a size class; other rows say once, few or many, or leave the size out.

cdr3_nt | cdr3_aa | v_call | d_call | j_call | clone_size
TGTGCCAGCAGTGTGAGCGGGGGGGCCGGCAATGAGCAGTTCTTC | CASSVSGGAGNEQFF | TRBV6-4 | TRBD2 | TRBJ2-1 | -
TGTGCCAGCAGCATCGGGACAGGGAATTCACCCCTCCACTTT | CASSIGTGNSPLHF | TRBV5-6 | TRBD1 | TRBJ1-6 | -
TGTGCCAGCAGCTCCGACAGGGGAGGGACTGAAGCTTTCTTT | CASSSDRGGTEAFF | TRBV9 | TRBD1 | TRBJ1-1 | -
TGTGCCATCAGTAAAGCCCCTCGCTCCTACGAGCAGTACTTC | CAISKAPRSYEQYF | TRBV10-3 | - | TRBJ2-7 | -
TGTGCCAGCAGGGGGACAGGGACGAATTCACCCCTCCACTTT | CASRGTGTNSPLHF | TRBV7-9 | TRBD1 | TRBJ1-6 | -
TGTGCCAGCAGCCAACCCGGGACAGGAATTGCAACTAATGAAAAACTGTTTTTT | CASSQPGTGIATNEKLFF | TRBV9 | TRBD1 | TRBJ1-4 | -
TGTGCCAGCAGTCGACAGGGGGTAGACTCACCCCTCCACTTT | CASSRQGVDSPLHF | TRBV28 | TRBD1 | TRBJ1-6 | -
TGTGCCAGGGGACTAGCGTTTGGGTCCTACAATGAGCAGTTCTTC | CARGLAFGSYNEQFF | TRBV2 | TRBD2 | TRBJ2-1 | -
TGTGCCAGCAGTTCGTCGGGTTTTTGGGACAGGGGTCTTTCGAACACTGAAGCTTTCTTT | CASSSSGFWDRGLSNTEAFF | TRBV27 | TRBD1 | TRBJ1-1 | -
TGTGCTAGTGCACAGGGAAACACTGAAGCTTTCTTT | CASAQGNTEAFF | TRBV12-5 | - | TRBJ1-1 | -
TGTGCCAGCTATCCGGGTGCAGAGTACGAGCAGTACTTC | CASYPGAEYEQYF | TRBV2 | - | TRBJ2-7 | -
TGTGCCAGTAGTGCTAGCGGGGGGGCAGTTGAGGATACGCAGTATTTT | CASSASGGAVEDTQYF | TRBV19 | TRBD2 | TRBJ2-3 | -
TGTGCCAGTAGGCAAGCGGGGGCCGTGAACAATGAGCAGTTCTTC | CASRQAGAVNNEQFF | TRBV19 | TRBD2 | TRBJ2-1 | -
TGTGCCAGCTCTAAGACTGGGAATGAGCAGTTCTTC | CASSKTGNEQFF | TRBV18 | - | TRBJ2-1 | -
TGTGCCAGCAGAATACAGGGGGATATCACTGAAGCTTTCTTT | CASRIQGDITEAFF | TRBV2 | TRBD1 | TRBJ1-1 | -
TGCGCCAGCAGCCTGTACCGCGCGGATGAGCAGTTCTTC | CASSLYRADEQFF | TRBV4-3 | - | TRBJ2-1 | -
TGTGCCAGCAGCCCAAACTACAAGACAGGGAGCGGGGAGCTGTTTTTT | CASSPNYKTGSGELFF | TRBV7-3 | TRBD1 | TRBJ2-2 | -
TGTGCCAGCAGGCAGGGTGGTTCACCCCTCCACTTT | CASRQGGSPLHF | TRBV27 | - | TRBJ1-6 | -
TGCGCCAGCAGCTTGGAGCCAGGGGGCGTAGGCTACACCTTC | CASSLEPGGVGYTF | TRBV5-1 | TRBD1 | TRBJ1-2 | -
TGTGCCAGCAGCCTCGAGCGGGGGGGTTCCTACAATGAGCAGTTCTTC | CASSLERGGSYNEQFF | TRBV7-8 | TRBD2 | TRBJ2-1 | -
TGTGCCAGCAGCCCGGGACAGGGGGTTCAGCCCCAGCATTTT | CASSPGQGVQPQHF | TRBV7-2 | TRBD1 | TRBJ1-5 | -
TGTGCCAGCAGCTCAGGTAGGACTGCACAGGGGGATACGCAGTATTTT | CASSSGRTAQGDTQYF | TRBV9 | TRBD1 | TRBJ2-3 | -
TGCGCCAGCAGCTGGGACAGGGTAGGTGGCACTGAAGCTTTCTTT | CASSWDRVGGTEAFF | TRBV5-1 | TRBD1 | TRBJ1-1 | -
TGCGCCAGCAGCTTGGGAGCCAGGGTCTACACCGGGGAGCTGTTTTTT | CASSLGARVYTGELFF | TRBV5-1 | - | TRBJ2-2 | -
TGCGCCAGCACCGCGGGACAGGGGGCCTATGGCTACACCTTC | CASTAGQGAYGYTF | TRBV28 | TRBD1 | TRBJ1-2 | once
TGCGCCAGCACCAGCTCTGGGCGGGCAATCTCAGATACGCAGTATTTT | CASTSSGRAISDTQYF | TRBV5-1 | - | TRBJ2-3 | -
TGCGCCAGCAGTCCCTCGCAGGGCTCGGAGGGAGGCTACACCTTC | CASSPSQGSEGGYTF | TRBV4-3 | - | TRBJ1-2 | once
TGTGCCAGCAGCTTAGCCGCCGGGGTAGATACGCAGTATTTT | CASSLAAGVDTQYF | TRBV7-9 | - | TRBJ2-3 | -
TGTGCCAGCAGATTGTATGGGGAGGGCAATCAGCCCCAGCATTTT | CASRLYGEGNQPQHF | TRBV6-6 | - | TRBJ1-5 | -
TGTGCCAGCAGTTCACGGCAGGGGGTAACAGATACGCAGTATTTT | CASSSRQGVTDTQYF | TRBV25-1 | TRBD1 | TRBJ2-3 | few
TGTGCCAGCAGCTTAGTCGGGGTGGAAGAAGAGACCCAGTACTTC | CASSLVGVEEETQYF | TRBV7-9 | - | TRBJ2-5 | -
TGTGCCAGCTCACCAGGGGGCTTCACTGAAGCTTTCTTT | CASSPGGFTEAFF | TRBV18 | - | TRBJ1-1 | -
TGCGCCAGCAGCCAAGTAGGGGGGAACACTGAAGCTTTCTTT | CASSQVGGNTEAFF | TRBV4-3 | - | TRBJ1-1 | few
TGCGCCAGCAGCAAGGGGTACGCACTCAGAGGCCGTACCGGGGAGCTGTTTTTT | CASSKGYALRGRTGELFF | TRBV4-1 | - | TRBJ2-2 | -
TGTGCCAGCAGCTCTACAGGGAACACTGAAGCTTTCTTT | CASSSTGNTEAFF | TRBV28 | - | TRBJ1-1 | -
TGTGCCAGCGGTGTTCAGGGGCAGGGTCAGCCCCAGCATTTT | CASGVQGQGQPQHF | TRBV2 | - | TRBJ1-5 | -
TGTGCCAGCAGCGTAGTTTCCGGCACTGAAGCTTTCTTT | CASSVVSGTEAFF | TRBV9 | - | TRBJ1-1 | -
TGTGCCAGCAGCACTGACAGGGGTAGGCCCTACGAGCAGTACTTC | CASSTDRGRPYEQYF | TRBV5-4 | TRBD1 | TRBJ2-7 | -
TGTGCCAGCAGCCCAAGCCCCGGGGAGCTGTTTTTT | CASSPSPGELFF | TRBV7-3 | - | TRBJ2-2 | -
TGTGCCAGCAGTGAAGCCAATCAGGGCTTGGAGACCCAGTACTTC | CASSEANQGLETQYF | TRBV2 | - | TRBJ2-5 | -
TGTGCCAGCAGCTTGGGTGAGGGTTACTATGGCTACACCTTC | CASSLGEGYYGYTF | TRBV11-2 | - | TRBJ1-2 | -
TGCGCCAGCAGCTTGGGACAGGGGACCGATGAGCAGTTCTTC | CASSLGQGTDEQFF | TRBV5-1 | TRBD1 | TRBJ2-1 | -
TGCGCCAGCAGTCAATCGGGGGGGCAGGGAGGCTGTAACGTCTATGGCTACACCTTC | CASSQSGGQGGCNVYGYTF | TRBV23-1 | - | TRBJ1-2 | -
TGTGCCAGCAGCTTAAGGGGTTTCTCCTACGAGCAGTACTTC | CASSLRGFSYEQYF | TRBV13 | - | TRBJ2-7 | once
TGTGCCAGTATGATGGGGCGCTTGAACACTGAAGCTTTCTTT | CASMMGRLNTEAFF | TRBV19 | - | TRBJ1-1 | -
TGTGCCAGCAGCGACAGGGGAGGAGGGGACGAGCAGTACTTC | CASSDRGGGDEQYF | TRBV27 | TRBD1 | TRBJ2-7 | -
TGTGCCAGCAGTCTACTAGCGGGGGGGCCTGGGGGAGGAAGGGAGACCCAGTACTTC | CASSLLAGGPGGGRETQYF | TRBV7-2 | TRBD2 | TRBJ2-5 | -
TGCAGCGTTGTAAGGGGCCCATACGAGCAGTACTTC | CSVVRGPYEQYF | TRBV29-1 | - | TRBJ2-7 | -
TGTGCCAGCAGTCGAGCGGTAGCGGGGAGCACAGATACGCAGTATTTT | CASSRAVAGSTDTQYF | TRBV6-6 | TRBD2 | TRBJ2-3 | -
TGCGCCAGCAGCTTGGGCCACTCAAGCTCCTACGAGCAGTACTTC | CASSLGHSSSYEQYF | TRBV5-1 | - | TRBJ2-7 | few
TGCGCCAGCAGCTTGATGGGAGGGGGCAATCAGCCCCAGCATTTT | CASSLMGGGNQPQHF | TRBV5-1 | - | TRBJ1-5 | -
TGCGCCAGCAGCTTGAGGGAGCAAGGTAGCACAGATACGCAGTATTTT | CASSLREQGSTDTQYF | TRBV5-1 | - | TRBJ2-3 | -
TGTGCCAGCAGTGGAAGCAATAACAATCAGCCCCAGCATTTT | CASSGSNNNQPQHF | TRBV6-1 | - | TRBJ1-5 | -
TGTGCCAGCAGCTCGGGACAGGGTTTTACCTACGAGCAGTACTTC | CASSSGQGFTYEQYF | TRBV5-6 | TRBD1 | TRBJ2-7 | -
TGCGCCAGCAGCCTTCAGACAGGGCTGAACACTGAAGCTTTCTTT | CASSLQTGLNTEAFF | TRBV5-1 | TRBD1 | TRBJ1-1 | -